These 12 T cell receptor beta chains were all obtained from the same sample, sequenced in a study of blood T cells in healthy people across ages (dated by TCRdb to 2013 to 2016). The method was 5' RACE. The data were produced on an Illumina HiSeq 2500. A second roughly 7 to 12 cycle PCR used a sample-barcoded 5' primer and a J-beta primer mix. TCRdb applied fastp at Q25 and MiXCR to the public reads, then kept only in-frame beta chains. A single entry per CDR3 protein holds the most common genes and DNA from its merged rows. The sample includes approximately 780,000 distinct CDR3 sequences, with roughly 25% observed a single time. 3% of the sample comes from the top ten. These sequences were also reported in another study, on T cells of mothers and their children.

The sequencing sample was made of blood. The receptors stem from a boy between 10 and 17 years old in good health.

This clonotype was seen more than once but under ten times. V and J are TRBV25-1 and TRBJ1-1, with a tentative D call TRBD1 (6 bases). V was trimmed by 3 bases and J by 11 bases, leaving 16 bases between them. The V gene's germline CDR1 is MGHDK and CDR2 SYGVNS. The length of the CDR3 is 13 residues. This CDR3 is CASSEVPGAQAFF. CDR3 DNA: TGTGCCAGCAGTGAGGTGCCGGGGGCGCAGGCTTTCTTT. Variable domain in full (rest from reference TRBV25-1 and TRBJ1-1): EADIYQTPRYLVIGTGKKITLECSQTMGHDKMYWYQQDPGMELHLIHYSYGVNSTEKGDLSSESTVSRIRTEHFPLTLESARPSHTSQYLCASSEVPGAQAFFGQGTRLTVV.

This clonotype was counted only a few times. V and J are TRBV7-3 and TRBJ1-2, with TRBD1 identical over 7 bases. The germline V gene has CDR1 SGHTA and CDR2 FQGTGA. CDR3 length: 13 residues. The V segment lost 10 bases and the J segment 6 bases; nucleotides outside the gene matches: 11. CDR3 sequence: CAIYRGRLDGYTF. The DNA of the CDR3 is TGTGCCATATACAGGGGACGCCTCGATGGCTACACCTTC.

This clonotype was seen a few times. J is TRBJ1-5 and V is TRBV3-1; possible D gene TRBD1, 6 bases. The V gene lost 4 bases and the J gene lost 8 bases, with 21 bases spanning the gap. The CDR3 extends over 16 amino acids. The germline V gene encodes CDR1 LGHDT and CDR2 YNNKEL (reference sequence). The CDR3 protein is CASSPGLGTLGEPQHF. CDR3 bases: TGTGCCAGCAGCCCGGGATTGGGGACATTGGGGGAGCCCCAGCATTTT.

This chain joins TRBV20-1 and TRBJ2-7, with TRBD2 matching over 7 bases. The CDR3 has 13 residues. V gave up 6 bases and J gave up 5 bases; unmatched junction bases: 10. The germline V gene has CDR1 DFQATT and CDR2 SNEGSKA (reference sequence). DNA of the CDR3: TGCAGTGCCGGAAGAAGCGGGGCTCACGAGCAGTACTTC. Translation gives CSAGRSGAHEQYF.

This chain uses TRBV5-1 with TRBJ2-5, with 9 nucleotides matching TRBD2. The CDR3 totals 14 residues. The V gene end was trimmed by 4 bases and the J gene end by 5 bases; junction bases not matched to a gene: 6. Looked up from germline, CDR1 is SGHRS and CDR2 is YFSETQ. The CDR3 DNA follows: TGCGCCAGCAGCGTGCGCGGGGGGGCGGAGACCCAGTACTTC. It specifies CASSVRGGAETQYF.

CDR3 nucleotides: TGCAGTGCTAGAAAGGGCAAGAATGAAAAACTGTTTTTT. Its translation: CSARKGKNEKLFF. The chain is built from TRBV20-1 and TRBJ1-4; D uncertain. Germline V gene data show CDR1 as DFQATT and CDR2 as SNEGSKA (reference sequence). V dropped 2 bases and J dropped 5 bases, with 9 bases sitting between them. The CDR3 has 13 amino acids.

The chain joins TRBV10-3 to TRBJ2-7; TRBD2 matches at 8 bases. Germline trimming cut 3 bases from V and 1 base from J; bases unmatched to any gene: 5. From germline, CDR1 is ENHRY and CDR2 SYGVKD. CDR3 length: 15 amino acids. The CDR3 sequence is CAISDPAGVSYEQYF. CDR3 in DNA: TGTGCCATCAGTGACCCAGCGGGGGTGTCCTACGAGCAGTACTTC.

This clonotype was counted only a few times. This CDR3 reads CASSPLGGKETQYF. DNA for the CDR3: TGTGCCAGCAGCCCCCTCGGGGGGAAAGAGACCCAGTACTTC. The V call is TRBV12-3 or TRBV12-4, the J call TRBJ2-5; TRBD2 aligns across 7 bases. The CDR3 is made up of 14 amino acids. V lost 6 bases, J lost 3 bases, and 7 bases stayed unmatched.

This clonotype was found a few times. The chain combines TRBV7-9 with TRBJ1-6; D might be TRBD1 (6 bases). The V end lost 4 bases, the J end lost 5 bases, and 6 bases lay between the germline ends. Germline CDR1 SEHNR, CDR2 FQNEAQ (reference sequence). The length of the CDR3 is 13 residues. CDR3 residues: CASSWTDNSPLHF. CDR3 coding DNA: TGTGCCAGCAGCTGGACAGATAATTCACCCCTCCACTTT.

In DNA form, the CDR3 reads TGCGCCAGCAGCGAGGACAAGACAGGGGTGGTCTACGAGCAGTACTTC. It translates to CASSEDKTGVVYEQYF. The chain is built from TRBV5-1 and TRBJ2-7, with 8 positions matching TRBD1. V gave up 4 bases and J gave up 3 bases; unmatched junction bases: 12. The CDR3 loop spans 16 amino acids. The germline V gene has CDR1 SGHRS and CDR2 YFSETQ. The variable domain in full, with the rest retrieved from reference TRBV5-1 and TRBJ2-7, is KAGVTQTPRYLIKTRGQQVTLSCSPISGHRSVSWYQQTPGQGLQFLFEYFSETQRNKGNFPGRFSGRQFSNSRSEMNVSTLELGDSALYLCASSEDKTGVVYEQYFGPGTRLTVT.

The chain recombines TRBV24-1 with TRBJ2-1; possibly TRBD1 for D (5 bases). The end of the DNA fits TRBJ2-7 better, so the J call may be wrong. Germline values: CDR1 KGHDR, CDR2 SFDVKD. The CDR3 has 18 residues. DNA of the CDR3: TGTGCCACCAGTGGGAATGTCCTAGGGGCCGCCATGGACTACGAGCAGTACTTC. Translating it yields CATSGNVLGAAMDYEQYF.

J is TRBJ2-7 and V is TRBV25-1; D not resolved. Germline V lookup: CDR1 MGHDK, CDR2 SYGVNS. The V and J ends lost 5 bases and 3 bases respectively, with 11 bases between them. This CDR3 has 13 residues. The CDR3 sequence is CASSRHGCYEQYF. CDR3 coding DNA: TGTGCCAGCAGTCGGCACGGCTGCTACGAGCAGTACTTC.